One and the same sample provided the 31 T cell receptor beta chains below, sequenced in a study of blood T cell repertoires in COVID-19. The table came from immunoSEQ multiplex PCR; TCRdb's copy has only in-frame clones and leaves some out. Of 57,000 or so clones detected, around 79% appear once; the ten largest clones hold 15% to 20%. The source material was peripheral blood. These receptors all come from a man aged 60 to 75 with acute or convalescent COVID-19.

The CDR3 here is CASSRPGTGIRETQYF. The CDR3 DNA sequence: TGTGCCAGCAGTCGTCCCGGGACAGGGATCCGAGAGACCCAGTACTTC. V and J are TRBV28 and TRBJ2-5; 9 positions agree with TRBD1. This CDR3 spans 16 amino acids. The germline CDR1 and CDR2 sequences are MDHEN and SYDVKM. Trimming removed 5 bases from V and 4 bases from J; junction bases left unmatched: 11.

This clone was seen just once. The chain combines TRBV15 with TRBJ2-2, with 7 bases that match TRBD2. The CDR3 sequence is 16 residues long. Germline V gene data show CDR1 as LNHNV and CDR2 as YYDKDF (reference sequence). Unmatched junction bases numbered 4, after V lost 3 bases and J lost 0 bases. The CDR3 nucleotides are TGTGCCACCAGCAGGAGGACTAGGACGAACACCGGGGAGCTGTTTTTT. It encodes CATSRRTRTNTGELFF.

The chain links TRBV3-1 (or the pseudogene TRBV3-2) to TRBJ1-6, with a weak D call TRBD1 (6 bases). The V end lost 5 bases, the J end lost 5 bases, and 10 bases lay between the germline ends. There are 14 residues in the CDR3. Germline lookup yields CDR1 LGHDT and CDR2 YNNKEL (reference sequence). For the CDR3, the DNA is TGTGCCAGCAGCAAGAGGGACAATAATTCACCCCTCCACTTT. Translation gives CASSKRDNNSPLHF.

The chain joins TRBV2 to TRBJ2-3; tentatively, D is TRBD2 (5 bases). Germline V lookup: CDR1 SNHLY, CDR2 FYNNEI. Trimming stripped 0 bases from V and 6 bases from J, with 10 bases between. The CDR3 has 14 amino acids. This CDR3 is CASSEAVAGDTQYF. The CDR3 DNA is TGTGCCAGCAGTGAAGCAGTCGCGGGCGATACGCAGTATTTT.

This sequence joins TRBV19 and TRBJ2-3; the match to TRBD1 covers 9 bases. The V and J ends lost 6 bases and 2 bases, in that order; junction bases with no gene match: 12. CDR3 length: 17 residues. From germline, CDR1 is LNHDA and CDR2 SQIVND (reference sequence). CDR3: CASSLPQGAGYTDTQYF. In nucleotides, the CDR3 is TGTGCCAGTAGCCTGCCACAGGGGGCGGGATACACAGATACGCAGTATTTT.

The CDR3 DNA sequence: TGTGCCAGCAGTCTCACAGGGGTTTTTTCGGCGGCCACTGAAGCTTTCTTT. Translating gives CASSLTGVFSAATEAFF. This chain uses TRBV6-6 with TRBJ1-1; TRBD1 aligns across 7 bases. J gave up 4 bases and V 5 bases, and 16 bases lay outside the gene matches. The CDR3 contains 17 residues. Germline CDR1 is MNHNY and CDR2 is SVGAGI (reference sequence).

The chain carries TRBV2 and TRBJ2-5; D perhaps matches TRBD1 (5 bases). CDR1 and CDR2 (germline): SNHLY, FYNNEI. V was trimmed by 3 bases and J by 4 bases, leaving 15 bases between them. The CDR3 totals 15 residues. As DNA, the CDR3 is TGTGCCAGCAGTGAGCTCAGGGTCTCGCTAGAGACCCAGTACTTC. Amino acid sequence: CASSELRVSLETQYF.

This chain connects TRBV2 to TRBJ2-7; 12 positions match TRBD2. This CDR3 spans 16 amino acids. Germline-derived CDR1 and CDR2 are SNHLY and FYNNEI. The junction had 9 bases not matched to a gene; V was cut back by 4 bases and J by 5 bases. The CDR3 bases are TGTGCCAGCAGTGGGGGTCCTAGCGGGAGGGTAGACGAGCAGTACTTC. Its protein product is CASSGGPSGRVDEQYF. The variable domain in full, completed from reference TRBV2 and TRBJ2-7, reads EPEVTQTPSHQVTQMGQEVILRCVPISNHLYFYWYRQILGQKVEFLVSFYNNEISEKSEIFDDQFSVERPDGSNFTLKIRSTKLEDSAMYFCASSGGPSGRVDEQYFGPGTRLTVT.

There are a few counts of this clone. The chain combines TRBV6-2 or TRBV6-3 with TRBJ1-1, with D tentatively TRBD1 (6 bases). Germline lookup yields CDR1 MNHEY and CDR2 SVGEGT. V was cut by 2 bases and J by 10 bases, with 11 bases left in between. The CDR3 has 12 residues. The CDR3 here is CASSYLRGGAFF. The CDR3 DNA reads TGTGCCAGCAGTTACCTCAGGGGTGGAGCTTTCTTT.

The V and J genes are TRBV7-2 and TRBJ2-7; TRBD1 aligns across 11 bases. The CDR3 has 14 residues. CDR1 is SGHTA, CDR2 FQGNSA, per germline. V lost 5 bases to trimming and J lost 6 bases; unmatched junction nucleotides: 6. The CDR3 is CASSPRTGGPEQYF. The CDR3 DNA is TGTGCCAGCAGCCCCAGGACAGGGGGCCCCGAGCAGTACTTC.

The chain has TRBV6-2 or TRBV6-3 and TRBJ2-2; 14 bases map to TRBD2. The CDR3 has 18 amino acids. In germline, CDR1 is MNHEY, CDR2 SVGEGT. After removal of 4 bases from V and 8 bases from J, the junction contained 12 bases not matched to a gene. The CDR3 region has the DNA TGTGCCAGCAGTTCCTGGCTGGGACTAGCGGGAGAATTAGGGGAGCTGTTTTTT. Translation: CASSSWLGLAGELGELFF.

J is TRBJ2-5 and V is TRBV7-9, with 7 positions matching TRBD1. The trim removed 5 bases at V and 5 bases at J, leaving 11 bases unmatched. The CDR3 loop spans 15 amino acids. The germline V gene has CDR1 SEHNR and CDR2 FQNEAQ (reference sequence). The CDR3 DNA is TGTGCCAGCAGCCCGTCCCGACAGGGTTGGGAGACCCAGTACTTC. It is translated as CASSPSRQGWETQYF. Combining the CDR3 with reference TRBV7-9 and TRBJ2-5 gives the whole variable domain DTGVSQNPRHKITKRGQNVTFRCDPISEHNRLYWYRQTLGQGPEFLTYFQNEAQLEKSRLLSDRFSAERPKGSFSTLEIQRTEQGDSAMYLCASSPSRQGWETQYFGPGTRLLVL.

This clone was counted only a few times. The chain recombines TRBV18 with TRBJ2-7; D is uncertain. Trimming left V 5 bases short and J 2 bases short, with 7 bases between. Germline CDR1 and CDR2: KGHSH and LQKENI. This CDR3 has 12 amino acids. In DNA, the CDR3 is TGTGCCAGCTCATCAGGCCCCTACGAGCAGTACTTC. Its translation: CASSSGPYEQYF.

The chain has TRBV4-3 and TRBJ1-3; D unresolved. The CDR3 runs 15 residues. V dropped 0 bases and J dropped 0 bases, with 6 bases sitting between them. Germline V gene data show CDR1 as LGHNA and CDR2 as YSLEER. CDR3 loop: CASSQDFLSGNTIYF. The CDR3 region has the DNA TGCGCCAGCAGCCAAGATTTTCTCTCTGGAAACACCATATATTTT.

This chain links TRBV6-2 or TRBV6-3 with TRBJ1-5; D may be TRBD1 (5 bases). The CDR3 runs 15 residues. The V end lost 2 bases, the J end lost 1 base, and 9 bases lay between the germline ends. In germline, CDR1 is MNHEY, CDR2 SVGEGT. CDR3 nucleotides: TGTGCCAGCAGTTACGTGGGGGGGAGCAATCAGCCCCAGCATTTT. Protein: CASSYVGGSNQPQHF.

The gene calls are TRBV27 and TRBJ2-3; TRBD2 might be the D (6 bases). V was trimmed by 0 bases and J by 5 bases, leaving 12 bases between them. Germline V gives CDR1 MNHEY, CDR2 SMNVEV (reference sequence). This CDR3 has 15 amino acids. DNA of the CDR3: TGTGCCAGCAGTTTATCCGGGAGATTGGGAGATACGCAGTATTTT. Its translation is CASSLSGRLGDTQYF.

The V gene is TRBV4-1, the J gene TRBJ1-6; D unresolved. The ends were cut back, 0 bases at V and 10 bases at J, with 10 bases in the middle. The CDR3 is 14 amino acids. Germline values: CDR1 MGHRA, CDR2 YSYEKL. CDR3 sequence reads: CASSQETTVSPLHF. The CDR3 region has the DNA TGCGCCAGCAGCCAAGAGACTACTGTATCACCCCTCCACTTT.

The rearrangement joins TRBV27 to TRBJ2-1, with 11 positions matching TRBD2. With 6 bases clipped from V and 9 bases from J, the junction kept 7 bases outside the gene matches. CDR3 size: 14 residues. Germline lookup yields CDR1 MNHEY and CDR2 SMNVEV (reference sequence). CDR3: CASRVPTSGAEQFF. CDR3 DNA: TGTGCCAGCAGAGTTCCGACTAGCGGGGCTGAGCAGTTCTTC.

This clone has just one count. The CDR3 bases are TGTGCCAGTAGAGGGAGCTACAATGAGCAGTTCTTC. Its protein is CASRGSYNEQFF. The V call is TRBV19, the J call TRBJ2-1, with a tentative D call TRBD2 (5 bases). Germline V CDR1 and CDR2: LNHDA, SQIVND (reference sequence). The CDR3 is 12 amino acids. V lost 6 bases to trimming and J lost 3 bases, with 6 bases between them.

The chain is built from TRBV30 and TRBJ2-1; TRBD2 matches at 14 bases. V was clipped by 8 bases and J by 7 bases; unmatched bases: 7. In germline, CDR1 is GTSNPN, CDR2 SVGIG (reference sequence). The CDR3 has 14 residues. In nucleotides, the CDR3 is TGTGCCGGCAGACTAGCGGGAGGGGGAAATGAGCAGTTCTTC. Amino acids: CAGRLAGGGNEQFF.

The chain recombines TRBV29-1 with TRBJ2-1, with 13 nucleotides matching TRBD2. CDR3 length equals 12 residues. Trimming removed 7 bases from V and 9 bases from J; junction bases left unmatched: 3. CDR1 is SQVTM and CDR2 is ANQGSEA in the germline V gene. Here the CDR3 reads CSAGTSGIEQFF. CDR3 nucleotide sequence: TGCAGCGCCGGGACTAGCGGGATTGAGCAGTTCTTC.

This sequence joins TRBV27 and TRBJ2-1, with 8 nucleotides matching TRBD2. The CDR3 consists of 16 residues. The V gene end was trimmed by 5 bases and the J gene end by 2 bases; junction bases not matched to a gene: 8. Germline assignment: CDR1 MNHEY and CDR2 SMNVEV (reference sequence). Here the CDR3 reads CASSPFGRAAYNEQFF. DNA for the CDR3: TGTGCCAGCAGTCCCTTCGGGAGGGCGGCCTACAATGAGCAGTTCTTC.

This clone was found a few times. The CDR3 bases are TGTGCCAGCAGTTTAGGGCAGAACATTAATGAAAAACTGTTTTTT. This translates into CASSLGQNINEKLFF. This chain connects TRBV27 to TRBJ1-4, with no clear D. The CDR3 loop spans 15 amino acids. Germline V gene sequence: CDR1 MNHEY, CDR2 SMNVEV (reference sequence). V lost 2 bases and J lost 4, with 11 bases in between.

The chain joins TRBV5-6 to TRBJ2-1; D is possibly TRBD2 (6 bases). Between the trimmed V and J ends, which lost 4 bases and 8 bases, there was a span of 19 bases. Germline V CDR1 and CDR2: SGHDT, YYEEEE. The CDR3 loop spans 15 amino acids. CDR3 sequence: CASSTASRWGDEQFF. The DNA for the CDR3 is TGTGCCAGCAGCACCGCCTCGAGGTGGGGGGATGAGCAGTTCTTC.

The chain joins TRBV12-3 or TRBV12-4 to TRBJ2-2; TRBD2 might be the D (5 bases). Trimming shortened V by 7 bases and J by 6 bases, and 12 bases separated the two germline ends. This CDR3 has 13 amino acids. The CDR3 spells CASTSRGAGELFF. The DNA of the CDR3 is TGTGCCAGCACTTCCCGGGGTGCCGGGGAGCTGTTTTTT.

The gene calls are TRBV5-4 and TRBJ2-2, with D perhaps matching TRBD2 (5 bases). Between the trimmed V and J ends, which lost 4 bases and 6 bases, there was a span of 10 bases. CDR3 length: 13 amino acids. From germline, CDR1 is SGHNT and CDR2 YYREEE (reference sequence). The DNA of the CDR3 is TGTGCCAGCAGCGAGGGTGTTGCCGGGGAGCTGTTTTTT. Translated, it gives CASSEGVAGELFF.

This chain links TRBV30 with TRBJ2-5, with TRBD1 matching over 7 bases. After removal of 2 bases from V and 4 bases from J, the junction contained 4 bases not matched to a gene. The CDR3 is made up of 13 amino acids. Germline CDR1 GTSNPN, CDR2 SVGIG (reference sequence). The CDR3 nucleotides are TGTGCCTGGAGTAGGGGGCGGTCAGAGACCCAGTACTTC. Amino acid sequence: CAWSRGRSETQYF. Full variable domain (outside the CDR3, taken from reference TRBV30 and TRBJ2-5): SQTIHQWPATLVQPVGSPLSLECTVEGTSNPNLYWYRQAAGRGLQLLFYSVGIGQISSEVPQNLSASRPQDRQFILSSKKLLLSDSGFYLCAWSRGRSETQYFGPGTRLLVL.

The genes are TRBV2 and TRBJ2-2; TRBD1 matches 9 bases. Germline CDR1 is SNHLY and CDR2 is FYNNEI. J gave up 4 bases and V 5 bases, and 5 bases lay outside the gene matches. The CDR3 is 15 residues long. CDR3 bases: TGTGCCAGCAGTATCCGGGACAGGGCCACCGGGGAGCTGTTTTTT. It yields the protein CASSIRDRATGELFF.

The gene calls are TRBV5-1 and TRBJ2-7; D possibly corresponds to TRBD2 (6 bases). Germline CDR1 is SGHRS and CDR2 is YFSETQ. The ends were cut back, 2 bases at V and 4 bases at J, with 13 bases in the middle. The CDR3 covers 14 residues. The CDR3 coding sequence is TGCGCCAGCAGCTTTTCTCTTAGCGGATACGAGCAGTACTTC. It specifies CASSFSLSGYEQYF. Full variable domain (missing parts from reference TRBV5-1 and TRBJ2-7): KAGVTQTPRYLIKTRGQQVTLSCSPISGHRSVSWYQQTPGQGLQFLFEYFSETQRNKGNFPGRFSGRQFSNSRSEMNVSTLELGDSALYLCASSFSLSGYEQYFGPGTRLTVT.

This clone has a handful of counts. The rearrangement joins TRBV12-5 to TRBJ2-7; unclear D gene. CDR1 and CDR2 (germline): LGHNT, FRNRAP. The V gene lost 4 bases and the J gene lost 4 bases, with 8 bases spanning the gap. This CDR3 spans 12 amino acids. The CDR3 reads CASGSFSYEQYF. DNA for the CDR3: TGTGCTAGTGGTTCCTTCAGTTACGAGCAGTACTTC.

This chain links TRBV28 with TRBJ1-1, with 10 bases aligning to TRBD1. Germline V gene lookup returns CDR1 MDHEN and CDR2 SYDVKM. V dropped 7 bases and J dropped 3; count of bases not matched to a gene: 8. The CDR3 spans 15 residues. Here the CDR3 reads CASTRGDRGHTEAFF. The CDR3 bases are TGTGCCAGCACCCGGGGGGACAGGGGCCACACTGAAGCTTTCTTT.